This passage covers 27 T cell receptor beta chains from one sample sequenced in a study of T cell responses to AZD1222 COVID-19 vaccine. Repertoires were generated with immunoSEQ multiplex PCR, while TCRdb's copy carries only in-frame clones and drops some. The sample lists over 100,000 clones; approximately 84% were seen once. The sequences come from peripheral blood, collected on day 0 of AZD1222 vaccination. These receptors were collected from an adult in good health.

The V call is TRBV29-1, the J call TRBJ2-7; D tentatively reads TRBD1 or TRBD2 (6 bases each). The CDR3 is 15 residues long. Between the trimmed V and J ends, which lost 5 bases and 1 base, there was a span of 18 bases. CDR1 and CDR2 (germline): SQVTM, ANQGSEA. Here the CDR3 reads CSVSGGGKGSYEQYF. The CDR3, as DNA: TGCAGCGTTTCCGGGGGCGGCAAAGGTTCCTACGAGCAGTACTTC.

The chain carries TRBV5-6 and TRBJ2-3; D uncertain. Trimming stripped 0 bases from V and 9 bases from J, with 11 bases between. Germline assignment: CDR1 SGHDT and CDR2 YYEEEE. This CDR3 spans 13 amino acids. The CDR3 spells CASSLGRDLTQYF. The CDR3 DNA reads TGTGCCAGCAGCTTGGGTCGAGACCTAACGCAGTATTTT. The entire variable domain, with the rest obtained from reference TRBV5-6 and TRBJ2-3, is as follows: DAGVTQSPTHLIKTRGQQVTLRCSPKSGHDTVSWYQQALGQGPQFIFQYYEEEERQRGNFPDRFSGHQFPNYSSELNVNALLLGDSALYLCASSLGRDLTQYFGPGTRLTVL.

V is TRBV11-2 and J is TRBJ1-2, with a possible D match to TRBD1 (6 bases). Per the germline V gene, CDR1 is SGHAT and CDR2 is FQNNGV. There are 17 residues in the CDR3. The V end lost 6 bases, the J end lost 5 bases, and 25 bases lay between the germline ends. The DNA for the CDR3 is TGTGCCAGCAGTCACAACCACAGGGCTTCCGTACTGTATGGCTACACCTTC. This gives the protein CASSHNHRASVLYGYTF. Supplemented by reference TRBV11-2 and TRBJ1-2, the full variable domain reads EAGVAQSPRYKIIEKRQSVAFWCNPISGHATLYWYQQILGQGPKLLIQFQNNGVVDDSQLPKDRFSAERLKGVDSTLKIQPAKLEDSAVYLCASSHNHRASVLYGYTFGSGTRLTVV.

By share, this clone counts as medium-sized (0.01 to 0.1%). The chain has TRBV7-2 and TRBJ2-2, with D perhaps TRBD2 (5 bases). With 5 bases removed from V and 6 bases from J, the gap between germline ends came to 10 bases. This CDR3 is 13 amino acids long. Germline lookup yields CDR1 SGHTA and CDR2 FQGNSA. Here the CDR3 reads CASSTVEAGELFF. The CDR3 coding sequence is TGTGCCAGCAGCACCGTGGAGGCCGGGGAGCTGTTTTTT.

The rearrangement joins TRBV14 to TRBJ2-1; D ambiguous. V lost 4 bases and J lost 6, with 10 bases in between. This CDR3 comprises 13 residues. CDR1 is SGHDN and CDR2 is FVKESK in the germline V gene. The CDR3: CASSRDRANEQFF. The DNA for the CDR3 is TGTGCCAGCAGCCGCGACCGGGCCAATGAGCAGTTCTTC.

This chain joins TRBV11-3 and TRBJ2-1; D possibly corresponds to TRBD2 (6 bases). V lost 5 bases and J 0 bases, leaving 11 bases between the germline ends. CDR3 length: 15 amino acids. Per germline, CDR1 SGHNT and CDR2 YENEEA. This CDR3 is CASSQAGSSYNEQFF. The CDR3 nucleotides are TGTGCCAGCAGCCAAGCGGGTAGCTCCTACAATGAGCAGTTCTTC.

V is TRBV19 and J is TRBJ1-4; D uncertain. Germline values: CDR1 LNHDA, CDR2 SQIVND (reference sequence). V lost 2 bases and J lost 1, with 8 bases in between. This CDR3 is 15 amino acids long. CDR3 nucleotide sequence: TGTGCCAGTAGTATATTCGGAGAAACTAATGAAAAACTGTTTTTT. It is translated as CASSIFGETNEKLFF.

This chain uses TRBV5-6 with TRBJ2-7, with a possible D match to TRBD2 (5 bases). Germline CDR1 and CDR2: SGHDT and YYEEEE. Trimming removed 0 bases at V and 2 bases at J, with 9 bases between. The CDR3 covers 14 residues. The chain's CDR3 is CASSLELAPYEQYF. The CDR3, as DNA: TGTGCCAGCAGCTTGGAGCTAGCACCCTACGAGCAGTACTTC.

The chain carries TRBV6-5 and TRBJ1-4; possibly TRBD1 for D (5 bases). The CDR3 runs to 16 residues. Trimming shortened V by 2 bases and J by 8 bases, and 18 bases separated the two germline ends. The V gene's germline CDR1 is MNHEY and CDR2 SVGAGI. CDR3 nucleotides: TGTGCCAGCAGTTACAATCCGGCCAGGGCTGGCGAAAAACTGTTTTTT. Encoded protein: CASSYNPARAGEKLFF.

V usage is TRBV28 and J usage is TRBJ2-2, with a weak D call TRBD1 (7 bases). CDR3 length equals 16 residues. Trimming removed 2 bases at V and 1 base at J, with 11 bases between. Germline values: CDR1 MDHEN, CDR2 SYDVKM. CDR3 in amino acids: CASSLGGGGNTGELFF. The CDR3 coding sequence is TGTGCCAGCAGTTTAGGAGGGGGCGGGAACACCGGGGAGCTGTTTTTT. The whole variable domain, filled in from reference TRBV28 and TRBJ2-2, reads DVKVTQSSRYLVKRTGEKVFLECVQDMDHENMFWYRQDPGLGLRLIYFSYDVKMKEKGDIPEGYSVSREKKERFSLILESASTNQTSMYLCASSLGGGGNTGELFFGEGSRLTVL.

The J gene is TRBJ1-5, the V gene TRBV10-3; D is unclear. The CDR3 spans 15 residues. V shed 6 bases and J shed 0 bases, with 12 bases lying between them. Germline V gene lookup returns CDR1 ENHRY and CDR2 SYGVKD. The CDR3 region is CAISITLNSNQPQHF. As DNA, the CDR3 is TGTGCCATCAGCATCACACTCAATAGCAATCAGCCCCAGCATTTT.

V is TRBV5-1 and J is TRBJ2-1; 10 nucleotides line up with TRBD2. With 4 bases clipped from V and 1 base from J, the junction kept 11 bases outside the gene matches. Germline CDR1 is SGHRS and CDR2 is YFSETQ. The CDR3 runs to 18 residues. For the CDR3, the DNA is TGCGCCAGCAGCCTACGACTAGCGGGTAGGGGTTCCTACAATGAGCAGTTCTTC. Its translation: CASSLRLAGRGSYNEQFF.

The chain links TRBV27 to TRBJ1-2; no reliable D call. CDR1 and CDR2 from the germline V gene are MNHEY and SMNVEV (reference sequence). V dropped 3 bases and J dropped 5 bases, with 10 bases sitting between them. CDR3 length: 13 amino acids. The CDR3 spells CASSLGQQYGYTF. Here the CDR3 DNA reads TGTGCCAGCAGTTTGGGCCAGCAATATGGCTACACCTTC.

The V and J genes are TRBV6-5 and TRBJ1-2; 7 nucleotides agree with TRBD1. Germline loops: CDR1 MNHEY, CDR2 SVGAGI. The CDR3 length is 15 residues. The V gene end was trimmed by 0 bases and the J gene end by 4 bases; junction bases not matched to a gene: 5. The CDR3 is CASSYSGGSGYGYTF. Written as DNA, the CDR3 is TGTGCCAGCAGTTACTCAGGGGGCTCGGGCTATGGCTACACCTTC.

CDR3 residues: CASSEAQVGEAFF. Here the CDR3 DNA reads TGTGCCAGCAGTGAAGCGCAGGTGGGAGAAGCTTTCTTT. The J gene is TRBJ1-1, the V gene TRBV2, with D unclear. Per germline, CDR1 SNHLY and CDR2 FYNNEI. The CDR3 covers 13 residues. The V end lost 0 bases, the J end lost 8 bases, and 10 bases lay between the germline ends.

This clone has more than one count but fewer than ten. The genes are TRBV4-2 and TRBJ1-1, with 7 bases identical to TRBD1. CDR3 size: 12 residues. Germline V lookup: CDR1 LGHNA, CDR2 YNFKEQ. V lost 5 bases to trimming and J lost 10 bases; unmatched junction nucleotides: 7. CDR3 DNA: TGTGCCAGCAGCAACGAACAGGGGACAGCTTTCTTT. Translated, it gives CASSNEQGTAFF.

The rearrangement links TRBV14 to TRBJ2-7; D gene unclear. With 4 bases removed from V and 3 bases from J, the gap between germline ends came to 19 bases. The CDR3 totals 16 residues. CDR1 and CDR2 (germline): SGHDN, FVKESK. CDR3 sequence: CASSPLTQVGVYEQYF. CDR3 in DNA: TGTGCCAGCAGCCCGCTTACCCAGGTCGGCGTCTACGAGCAGTACTTC. The whole variable domain, remainder taken from reference TRBV14 and TRBJ2-7, is EAGVTQFPSHSVIEKGQTVTLRCDPISGHDNLYWYRRVMGKEIKFLLHFVKESKQDESGMPNNRFLAERTGGTYSTLKVQPAELEDSGVYFCASSPLTQVGVYEQYFGPGTRLTVT.

This clone was seen a handful of times. The chain recombines TRBV7-2 with TRBJ2-1; 7 positions agree with TRBD2. V was pared by 2 bases and J by 0 bases, with 13 bases of the junction left unmatched. Germline CDR1 is SGHTA and CDR2 is FQGNSA. The CDR3 is 19 amino acids. DNA for the CDR3: TGTGCCAGCAGCTTACAAGGACTAGTCACTCTGAGCTCCTACAATGAGCAGTTCTTC. It translates to CASSLQGLVTLSSYNEQFF. The full variable domain, rest sourced from reference TRBV7-2 and TRBJ2-1, is GAGVSQSPSNKVTEKGKDVELRCDPISGHTALYWYRQSLGQGLEFLIYFQGNSAPDKSGLPSDRFSAERTGGSVSTLTIQRTQQEDSAVYLCASSLQGLVTLSSYNEQFFGPGTRLTVL.

The gene calls are TRBV5-4 and TRBJ1-5, with 9 bases lining up with TRBD1. The CDR3 loop spans 16 amino acids. V gave up 1 base and J gave up 4 bases; unmatched junction bases: 6. Looked up from germline, CDR1 is SGHNT and CDR2 is YYREEE (reference sequence). The CDR3 DNA sequence: TGTGCCAGCAGCTTGAGGGGACAGGGTTCAAATCAGCCCCAGCATTTT. Amino acids: CASSLRGQGSNQPQHF.

In regard to this clone: Different DNA sequences within this sample yield the same CDR3. The chain employs TRBV28 and TRBJ2-5, with a possible D match to TRBD2 (6 bases). Trimming took 4 bases from V and 4 from J, leaving 7 bases between them. CDR3 length equals 12 residues. Per germline, CDR1 MDHEN and CDR2 SYDVKM. CDR3 nucleotide sequence: TGTGCCAGCAGTTCGGGGGTAGAGACCCAGTACTTC. Translated, it gives CASSSGVETQYF.

This chain joins TRBV7-2 and TRBJ1-2; D gene ambiguous. Germline assignment: CDR1 SGHTA and CDR2 FQGNSA. The ends were cut back, 5 bases at V and 11 bases at J, with 21 bases in the middle. CDR3 length equals 14 residues. The CDR3 DNA follows: TGTGCCAGCAGCCCGCGGGCCCAACCAGGAGGGTACACCTTC. This translates into CASSPRAQPGGYTF.

The chain is built from TRBV5-1 and TRBJ1-1; unclear D gene. Germline CDR1 SGHRS, CDR2 YFSETQ. The CDR3 has 13 amino acids. Trimming removed 3 bases from V and 5 bases from J, with 11 bases in between. The CDR3 coding sequence is TGCGCCAGCAGCTACCTCGGTGGGACTGAAGCTTTCTTT. This gives the protein CASSYLGGTEAFF.

This sequence joins TRBV5-1 and TRBJ1-1, with D unresolved. The germline V gene encodes CDR1 SGHRS and CDR2 YFSETQ. The V and J ends lost 1 base and 6 bases respectively, with 10 bases between them. CDR3 length: 13 residues. CDR3: CASSLLDGAEAFF. The CDR3 bases are TGCGCCAGCAGCTTGTTGGACGGAGCTGAAGCTTTCTTT.

The chain recombines TRBV18 with TRBJ1-1, with no clear D. CDR3 size: 14 residues. CDR1 KGHSH and CDR2 LQKENI come from the germline V gene. V was cut by 4 bases and J by 7 bases, with 16 bases left in between. CDR3 DNA sequence: TGTGCCAGCTCACGGTCTTCGGTGGAGAATGAAGCTTTCTTT. It is translated as CASSRSSVENEAFF.

The chain employs TRBV5-1 and TRBJ2-3; D is perhaps TRBD2 (6 bases). V lost 4 bases to trimming and J lost 2 bases, with 11 bases between them. Looked up from germline, CDR1 is SGHRS and CDR2 is YFSETQ. The CDR3 sequence is 14 residues long. The CDR3 DNA reads TGCGCCAGCAGCAGGGACTGGCACACAGATACGCAGTATTTT. It translates to CASSRDWHTDTQYF. Supplemented by reference TRBV5-1 and TRBJ2-3, the full variable domain reads KAGVTQTPRYLIKTRGQQVTLSCSPISGHRSVSWYQQTPGQGLQFLFEYFSETQRNKGNFPGRFSGRQFSNSRSEMNVSTLELGDSALYLCASSRDWHTDTQYFGPGTRLTVL.

The chain links TRBV3-1 (or the pseudogene TRBV3-2) to TRBJ1-3; 9 bases map to TRBD1. There are 19 residues in the CDR3. The germline gives CDR1 LGHDT, CDR2 YNNKEL (reference sequence). J lost 2 bases, V lost 4 bases, and 15 bases had no gene match. The CDR3 region is CASSLRGTGQSRTGNTIYF. The CDR3 nucleotides are TGTGCCAGCAGCCTTCGGGGGACAGGGCAATCAAGGACTGGAAACACCATATATTTT.

The V and J genes are TRBV6-5 and TRBJ1-1; D is possibly TRBD1 (5 bases). There are 13 residues in the CDR3. The germline gives CDR1 MNHEY, CDR2 SVGAGI. Trimming cost V 2 bases and J 4 bases, with 8 bases left between them. In nucleotides, the CDR3 is TGTGCCAGCAGTTACCGGGGCATCACTGAAGCTTTCTTT. Amino acid sequence: CASSYRGITEAFF.